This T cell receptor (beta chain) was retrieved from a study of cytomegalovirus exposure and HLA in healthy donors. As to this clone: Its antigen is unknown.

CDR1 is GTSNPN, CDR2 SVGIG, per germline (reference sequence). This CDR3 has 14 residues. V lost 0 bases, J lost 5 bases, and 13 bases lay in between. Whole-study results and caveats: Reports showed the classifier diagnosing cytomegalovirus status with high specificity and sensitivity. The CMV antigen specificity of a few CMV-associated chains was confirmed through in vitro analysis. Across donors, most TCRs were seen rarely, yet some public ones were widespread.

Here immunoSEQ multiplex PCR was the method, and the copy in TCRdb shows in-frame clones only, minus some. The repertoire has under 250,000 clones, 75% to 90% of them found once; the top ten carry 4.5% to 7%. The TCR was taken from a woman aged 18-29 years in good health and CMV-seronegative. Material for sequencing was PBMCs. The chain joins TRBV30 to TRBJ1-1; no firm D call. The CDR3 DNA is TGTGCCTGGAGTGTATTGGGAGTGGGGACTGAAGCTTTCTTT. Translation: CAWSVLGVGTEAFF.